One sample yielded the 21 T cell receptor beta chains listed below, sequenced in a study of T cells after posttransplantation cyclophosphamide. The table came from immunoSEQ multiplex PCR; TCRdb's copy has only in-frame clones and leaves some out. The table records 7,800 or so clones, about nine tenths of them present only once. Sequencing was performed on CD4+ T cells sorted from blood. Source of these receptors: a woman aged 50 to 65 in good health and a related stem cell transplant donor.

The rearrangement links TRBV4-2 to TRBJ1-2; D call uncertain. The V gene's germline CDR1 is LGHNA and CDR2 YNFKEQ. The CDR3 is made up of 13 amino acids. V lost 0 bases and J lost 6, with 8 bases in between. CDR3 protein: CASSQDNGNGYTF. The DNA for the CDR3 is TGTGCCAGCAGCCAAGATAACGGGAATGGCTACACCTTC.

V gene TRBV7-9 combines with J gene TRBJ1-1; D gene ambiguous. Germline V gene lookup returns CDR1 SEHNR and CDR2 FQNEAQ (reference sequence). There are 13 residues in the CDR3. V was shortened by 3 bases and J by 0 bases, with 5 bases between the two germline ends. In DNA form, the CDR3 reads TGTGCCAGCAGCTTGCAGGTGAACACTGAAGCTTTCTTT. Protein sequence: CASSLQVNTEAFF. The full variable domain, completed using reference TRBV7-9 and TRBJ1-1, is DTGVSQNPRHKITKRGQNVTFRCDPISEHNRLYWYRQTLGQGPEFLTYFQNEAQLEKSRLLSDRFSAERPKGSFSTLEIQRTEQGDSAMYLCASSLQVNTEAFFGQGTRLTVV.

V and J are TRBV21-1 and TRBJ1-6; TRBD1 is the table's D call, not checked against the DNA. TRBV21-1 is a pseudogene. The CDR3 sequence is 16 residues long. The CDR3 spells CASSMPRDIISSPLHF. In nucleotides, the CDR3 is TGTGCCAGCAGCATGCCTCGGGACATAATAAGTTCACCCCTCCACTTT.

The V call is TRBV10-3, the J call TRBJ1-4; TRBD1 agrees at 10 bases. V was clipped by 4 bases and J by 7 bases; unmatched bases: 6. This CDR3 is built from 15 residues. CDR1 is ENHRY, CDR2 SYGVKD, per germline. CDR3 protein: CAISAGDRGGEKLFF. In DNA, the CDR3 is TGTGCCATCAGTGCTGGGGACAGGGGAGGTGAAAAACTGTTTTTT.

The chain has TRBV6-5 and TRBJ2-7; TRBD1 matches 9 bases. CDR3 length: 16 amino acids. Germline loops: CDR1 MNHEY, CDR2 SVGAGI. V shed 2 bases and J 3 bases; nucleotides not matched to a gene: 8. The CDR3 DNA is TGTGCCAGCAGTTACACCGGGACAGGGATGTTCTACGAGCAGTACTTC. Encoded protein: CASSYTGTGMFYEQYF.

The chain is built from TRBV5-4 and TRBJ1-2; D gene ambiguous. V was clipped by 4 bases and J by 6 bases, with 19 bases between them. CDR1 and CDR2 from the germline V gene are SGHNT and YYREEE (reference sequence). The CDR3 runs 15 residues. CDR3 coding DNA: TGTGCCAGCAGCACCGCCTGGGCAGGCAGTAATGGCTACACCTTC. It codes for CASSTAWAGSNGYTF.

Here the CDR3 DNA reads TGTGCCAGCCGGCAGGGGGGATATGGCTACACCTTC. It is translated as CASRQGGYGYTF. The chain is built from TRBV6-1 and TRBJ1-2; TRBD1 matches 7 bases. This CDR3 has 12 amino acids. Trimming cost V 8 bases and J 5 bases; bases outside gene matches: 5. The germline V gene encodes CDR1 MNHNS and CDR2 SASEGT.

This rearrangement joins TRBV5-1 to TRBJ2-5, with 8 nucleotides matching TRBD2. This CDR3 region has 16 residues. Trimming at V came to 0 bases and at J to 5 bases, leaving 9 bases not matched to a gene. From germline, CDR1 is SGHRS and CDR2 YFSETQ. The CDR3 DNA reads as TGCGCCAGCAGCTTGGGGAGCGGGGGCCTTCCGGAGACCCAGTACTTC. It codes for CASSLGSGGLPETQYF.

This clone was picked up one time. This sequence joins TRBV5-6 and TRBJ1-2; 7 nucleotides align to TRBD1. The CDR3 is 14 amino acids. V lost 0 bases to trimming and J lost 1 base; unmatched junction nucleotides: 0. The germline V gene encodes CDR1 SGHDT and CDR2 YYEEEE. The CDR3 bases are TGTGCCAGCAGCTTGGACAGGGGTAACTATGGCTACACCTTC. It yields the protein CASSLDRGNYGYTF.

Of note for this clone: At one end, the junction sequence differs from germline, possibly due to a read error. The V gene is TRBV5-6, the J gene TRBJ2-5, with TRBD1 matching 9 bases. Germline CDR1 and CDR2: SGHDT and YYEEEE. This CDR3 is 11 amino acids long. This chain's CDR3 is CASSLEGQGNF. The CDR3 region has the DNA TGTGCCAGCAGCTTGGAAGGACAGGGGAACTTC.

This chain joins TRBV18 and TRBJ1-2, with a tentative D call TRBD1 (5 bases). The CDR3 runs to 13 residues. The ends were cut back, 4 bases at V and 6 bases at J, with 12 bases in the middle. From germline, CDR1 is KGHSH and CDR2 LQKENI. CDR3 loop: CASSLAQGNGYTF. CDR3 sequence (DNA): TGTGCCAGCTCACTGGCCCAGGGAAATGGCTACACCTTC.

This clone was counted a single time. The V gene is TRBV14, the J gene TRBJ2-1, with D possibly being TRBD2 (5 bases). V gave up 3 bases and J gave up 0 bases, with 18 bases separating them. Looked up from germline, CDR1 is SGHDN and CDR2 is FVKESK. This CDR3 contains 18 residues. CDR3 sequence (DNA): TGTGCCAGCAGCCAGAAATTGAGACGGCTAGCCTCCTACAATGAGCAGTTCTTC. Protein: CASSQKLRRLASYNEQFF. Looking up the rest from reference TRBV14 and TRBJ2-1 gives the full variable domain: EAGVTQFPSHSVIEKGQTVTLRCDPISGHDNLYWYRRVMGKEIKFLLHFVKESKQDESGMPNNRFLAERTGGTYSTLKVQPAELEDSGVYFCASSQKLRRLASYNEQFFGPGTRLTVL.

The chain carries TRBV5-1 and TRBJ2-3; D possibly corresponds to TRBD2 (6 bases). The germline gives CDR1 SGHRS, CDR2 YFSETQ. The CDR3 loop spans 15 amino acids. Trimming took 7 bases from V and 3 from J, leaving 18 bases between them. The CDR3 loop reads CASLGAAGRTDTQYF. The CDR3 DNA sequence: TGCGCCAGCCTCGGGGCAGCGGGTCGTACAGATACGCAGTATTTT.

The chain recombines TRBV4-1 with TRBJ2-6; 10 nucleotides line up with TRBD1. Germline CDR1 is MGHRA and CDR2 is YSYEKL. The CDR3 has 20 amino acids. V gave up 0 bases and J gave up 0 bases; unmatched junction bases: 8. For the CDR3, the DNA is TGCGCCAGCAGCCAAGATGGGACAGGGGTGCCTCCCTCTGGGGCCAACGTCCTGACTTTC. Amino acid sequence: CASSQDGTGVPPSGANVLTF.

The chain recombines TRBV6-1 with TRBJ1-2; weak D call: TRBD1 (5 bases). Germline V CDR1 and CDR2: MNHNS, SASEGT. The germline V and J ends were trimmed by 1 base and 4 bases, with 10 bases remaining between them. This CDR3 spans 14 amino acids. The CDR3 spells CASSEEPRAYGYTF. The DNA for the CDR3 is TGTGCCAGCAGTGAAGAACCCAGGGCCTATGGCTACACCTTC.

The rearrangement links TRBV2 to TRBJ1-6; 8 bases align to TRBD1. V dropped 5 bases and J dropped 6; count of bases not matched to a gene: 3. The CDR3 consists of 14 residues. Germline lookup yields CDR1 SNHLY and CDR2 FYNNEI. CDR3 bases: TGTGCCAGCAGTTCCGGACAGGGTAATTCACCCCTCCACTTT. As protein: CASSSGQGNSPLHF. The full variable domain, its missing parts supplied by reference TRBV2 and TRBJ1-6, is EPEVTQTPSHQVTQMGQEVILRCVPISNHLYFYWYRQILGQKVEFLVSFYNNEISEKSEIFDDQFSVERPDGSNFTLKIRSTKLEDSAMYFCASSSGQGNSPLHFGNGTRLTVT.

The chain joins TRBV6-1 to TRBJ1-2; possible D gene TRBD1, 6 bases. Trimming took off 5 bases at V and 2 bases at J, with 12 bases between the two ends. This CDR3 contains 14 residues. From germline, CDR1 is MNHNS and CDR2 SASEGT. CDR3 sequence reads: CASSPGQMNYGYTF. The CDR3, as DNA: TGTGCCAGCAGTCCCGGACAGATGAACTATGGCTACACCTTC.

The CDR3 DNA is TGCGCCAGCAGCTTGGAAAGGACAAGGAGCTCCTACGAGCAGTACTTC. It specifies CASSLERTRSSYEQYF. The chain is built from TRBV5-1 and TRBJ2-7; D possibly corresponds to TRBD1 (5 bases). Germline loops: CDR1 SGHRS, CDR2 YFSETQ. V was shortened by 0 bases and J by 0 bases, with 13 bases between the two germline ends. The CDR3 covers 16 residues.

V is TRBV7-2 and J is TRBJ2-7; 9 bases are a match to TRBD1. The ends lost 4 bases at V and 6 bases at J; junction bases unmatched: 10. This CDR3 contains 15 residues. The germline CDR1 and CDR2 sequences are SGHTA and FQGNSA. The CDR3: CASSYPGQGTGEQYF. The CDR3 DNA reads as TGTGCCAGCAGCTACCCGGGACAGGGTACCGGCGAGCAGTACTTC.

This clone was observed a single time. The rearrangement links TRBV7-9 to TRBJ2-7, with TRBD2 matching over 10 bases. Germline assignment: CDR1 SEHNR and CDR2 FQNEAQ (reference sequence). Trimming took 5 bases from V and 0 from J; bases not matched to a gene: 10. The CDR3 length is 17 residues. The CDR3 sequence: CASSLTLAGGFSYEQYF. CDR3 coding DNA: TGTGCCAGCAGCCTCACCTTAGCGGGGGGCTTCTCCTACGAGCAGTACTTC.

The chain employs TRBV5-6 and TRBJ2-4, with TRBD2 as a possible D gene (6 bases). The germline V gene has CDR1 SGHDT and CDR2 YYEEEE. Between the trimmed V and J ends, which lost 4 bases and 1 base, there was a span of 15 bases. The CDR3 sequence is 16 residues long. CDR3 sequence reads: CASSPKGGGAKNIQYF. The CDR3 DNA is TGTGCCAGCAGCCCCAAGGGTGGAGGGGCCAAAAACATTCAGTACTTC.